These 24 T cell receptor beta chains were sequenced from one sample in a study of technical replicates of blood from several donors. This table comes from immunoSEQ multiplex PCR, and its TCRdb copy is limited to in-frame clones, with some not included. Of roughly 90,000 clones listed, around 93% are singletons. Sequencing was performed on T cells isolated from PBMCs. All receptors derive from a human donor in good health.

The genes are TRBV5-1 and TRBJ2-1; a possible D gene is TRBD2 (6 bases). Trimming removed 4 bases from V and 6 bases from J, with 17 bases in between. The CDR3 sequence is 15 residues long. CDR1 SGHRS and CDR2 YFSETQ come from the germline V gene. CDR3 sequence (DNA): TGCGCCAGCAGCCAAAGTACGGGGACTTCCAATGAGCAGTTCTTC. This gives the protein CASSQSTGTSNEQFF.

The chain has TRBV4-1 and TRBJ1-1, with 10 bases matching TRBD1. The V segment lost 4 bases and the J segment 4 bases; nucleotides outside the gene matches: 9. The CDR3 sequence is 16 residues long. Germline V gene data show CDR1 as MGHRA and CDR2 as YSYEKL. CDR3 residues: CASSLGTGVWGTEAFF. The CDR3 nucleotides are TGCGCCAGCAGCCTTGGGACAGGGGTTTGGGGCACTGAAGCTTTCTTT.

The CDR3 here is CASSLDIQGVEAFF. The DNA of the CDR3 is TGTGCCAGCAGCTTAGACATACAGGGAGTTGAAGCTTTCTTT. The chain uses TRBV11-2 and TRBJ1-1; D is perhaps TRBD1 (6 bases). The germline V and J ends were trimmed by 0 bases and 7 bases, with 12 bases remaining between them. Per the germline V gene, CDR1 is SGHAT and CDR2 is FQNNGV. The CDR3 is 14 amino acids. Looking up the rest from reference TRBV11-2 and TRBJ1-1 gives the full variable domain: EAGVAQSPRYKIIEKRQSVAFWCNPISGHATLYWYQQILGQGPKLLIQFQNNGVVDDSQLPKDRFSAERLKGVDSTLKIQPAKLEDSAVYLCASSLDIQGVEAFFGQGTRLTVV.

V usage is TRBV29-1 and J usage is TRBJ2-5; the match to TRBD2 covers 16 bases. Germline V gives CDR1 SQVTM, CDR2 ANQGSEA. V shed 3 bases, J shed 2 bases, and the junction held 9 bases outside the gene matches. The CDR3 spans 18 residues. CDR3 bases: TGCAGCGTTGATCCGGGACTAGCGGGAGGGCCGATACAAGAGACCCAGTACTTC. Translation: CSVDPGLAGGPIQETQYF.

The chain combines TRBV14 with TRBJ1-4, with 8 bases fitting TRBD1. CDR3 size: 14 residues. Germline V gene sequence: CDR1 SGHDN, CDR2 FVKESK. Germline trimming cut 4 bases from V and 7 bases from J; bases unmatched to any gene: 5. CDR3 nucleotide sequence: TGTGCCAGCAGCCCTCGACAGGGGAGTGAAAAACTGTTTTTT. This codes for CASSPRQGSEKLFF.

The rearrangement joins TRBV4-1 to TRBJ2-7, with 7 bases matching TRBD2. Trimming removed 3 bases from V and 0 bases from J; junction bases left unmatched: 2. The CDR3 sequence is 14 residues long. CDR1 is MGHRA and CDR2 is YSYEKL in the germline V gene. This CDR3 is CASSQGGSSYEQYF. The CDR3, as DNA: TGCGCCAGCAGCCAGGGCGGGAGCTCCTACGAGCAGTACTTC.

This rearrangement joins TRBV20-1 to TRBJ2-5; 8 positions match TRBD2. The germline CDR1 and CDR2 sequences are DFQATT and SNEGSKA (reference sequence). The CDR3 has 11 residues. CDR3 sequence reads: CSLSGAETQYF. CDR3 DNA sequence: TGCAGCCTTAGCGGGGCCGAGACCCAGTACTTC.

This chain links TRBV9 with TRBJ1-2, with D hard to call. V lost 4 bases and J lost 5, with 12 bases in between. Germline-derived CDR1 and CDR2 are SGDLS and YYNGEE. This CDR3 contains 13 residues. The CDR3, as DNA: TGTGCCAGCAGCTCGAAAGGAGATTATGGCTACACCTTC. Translated: CASSSKGDYGYTF.

V and J are TRBV18 and TRBJ1-3; perhaps TRBD1 as D (6 bases). CDR3 length: 17 amino acids. Trimming shortened V by 2 bases and J by 0 bases, and 14 bases separated the two germline ends. The germline CDR1 and CDR2 sequences are KGHSH and LQKENI. In nucleotides, the CDR3 is TGTGCCAGCTCACCATTGACAGGCGAGCTCTCTGGAAACACCATATATTTT. Translation gives CASSPLTGELSGNTIYF.

This chain connects TRBV2 to TRBJ1-2; 7 positions agree with TRBD1. V shed 8 bases and J 8 bases; nucleotides not matched to a gene: 14. The CDR3 length is 14 residues. Germline CDR1 SNHLY, CDR2 FYNNEI. In DNA, the CDR3 is TGTGCCAGCGCCATCCTGACAGGGATAGAGGGCTACACCTTC. Encoded protein: CASAILTGIEGYTF.

The gene calls are TRBV18 and TRBJ2-3; D gene uncertain. CDR1 KGHSH and CDR2 LQKENI come from the germline V gene. The V end lost 3 bases, the J end lost 0 bases, and 7 bases lay between the germline ends. The CDR3 runs 14 residues. The CDR3 DNA sequence: TGTGCCAGCTCACCCAGCGTTAGCACAGATACGCAGTATTTT. Translated: CASSPSVSTDTQYF.

This chain connects TRBV10-3 to TRBJ2-7; D gene uncertain. The CDR3 sequence is 11 residues long. Germline lookup yields CDR1 ENHRY and CDR2 SYGVKD. Trimming cost V 3 bases and J 4 bases, with 4 bases left between them. Here the CDR3 reads CAISDPYEQYF. The CDR3 DNA follows: TGTGCCATCAGTGACCCGTACGAGCAGTACTTC.

This clone was found once. This chain joins TRBV5-1 and TRBJ1-4, with D uncertain. Germline loops: CDR1 SGHRS, CDR2 YFSETQ. CDR3 length: 14 residues. Deletions cut 2 bases from V and 6 bases from J, with 11 bases between. Here the CDR3 DNA reads TGCGCCAGCAGCTTCCGGGGAGGCGATGAAAAACTGTTTTTT. Protein: CASSFRGGDEKLFF.

The V gene is TRBV20-1, the J gene TRBJ1-1; maybe TRBD1 (6 bases). V was trimmed by 6 bases and J by 6 bases, leaving 8 bases between them. CDR1 is DFQATT and CDR2 is SNEGSKA in the germline V gene (reference sequence). The CDR3 sequence is 10 residues long. The CDR3 nucleotides are TGCAGTGCCTCAGGGGCTGAAGCTTTCTTT. This encodes CSASGAEAFF.

The J gene is TRBJ2-5, the V gene TRBV4-1; 8 positions match TRBD1. Germline V gives CDR1 MGHRA, CDR2 YSYEKL. CDR3 length: 19 residues. Losses at the gene ends were 4 bases for V and 5 bases for J; bases not matched to a gene: 21. The CDR3 coding sequence is TGCGCCAGCAGCCTCAGGTCGGCCAGGGGGCTTATGGGGCCCGAGACCCAGTACTTC. Translation gives CASSLRSARGLMGPETQYF.

The chain joins TRBV6-4 to TRBJ1-1; TRBD1 matches 7 bases. The CDR3 extends over 14 amino acids. Germline V gene data show CDR1 as MRHNA and CDR2 as SNTAGT. Losses at the gene ends were 6 bases for V and 7 bases for J; bases not matched to a gene: 11. Here the CDR3 DNA reads TGTGCCAGCAGCCCAAAAGACAGGGATGGTGAAGCTTTCTTT. Translating it yields CASSPKDRDGEAFF.

The chain joins TRBV7-9 to TRBJ1-1, with TRBD1 matching 10 bases. V gave up 5 bases and J gave up 4 bases; unmatched junction bases: 13. Germline CDR1 is SEHNR and CDR2 is FQNEAQ (reference sequence). The CDR3 is 17 amino acids. The DNA for the CDR3 is TGTGCCAGCAGCCCTAGTGGGGACAGGGGACCGGCCACTGAAGCTTTCTTT. Its translation is CASSPSGDRGPATEAFF. Variable domain in full (rest from reference TRBV7-9 and TRBJ1-1): DTGVSQNPRHKITKRGQNVTFRCDPISEHNRLYWYRQTLGQGPEFLTYFQNEAQLEKSRLLSDRFSAERPKGSFSTLEIQRTEQGDSAMYLCASSPSGDRGPATEAFFGQGTRLTVV.

J is TRBJ2-7 and V is TRBV11-1; 8 bases are a match to TRBD2. The CDR3 covers 18 residues. Germline V gives CDR1 SGHAT, CDR2 FQDESV (reference sequence). V shed 4 bases, J shed 7 bases, and the junction held 21 bases outside the gene matches. DNA of the CDR3: TGTGCCAGCAGCTCCTCTCCGACCCTTAGCGGGACTAAGGAAGAGCAGTACTTC. Its translation: CASSSSPTLSGTKEEQYF.

This clone came up once. This rearrangement joins TRBV19 to TRBJ2-7, with TRBD2 identical over 9 bases. J lost 4 bases, V lost 1 base, and 5 bases had no gene match. CDR1 LNHDA and CDR2 SQIVND come from the germline V gene (reference sequence). This CDR3 comprises 15 residues. The CDR3 coding sequence is TGTGCCAGTAGTATAGGGGGACTAGCTGGATACGAGCAGTACTTC. Protein: CASSIGGLAGYEQYF.

V usage is TRBV28 and J usage is TRBJ1-4; maybe TRBD1 (6 bases). Germline-derived CDR1 and CDR2 are MDHEN and SYDVKM. This CDR3 has 16 residues. V was pared by 5 bases and J by 2 bases, with 15 bases between. The CDR3 DNA sequence: TGTGCCAGCAGTGACCCCGCGGGGGCCACTAATGAAAAACTGTTTTTT. Translation: CASSDPAGATNEKLFF.

This chain links TRBV11-2 with TRBJ2-1, with D unclear. This CDR3 contains 16 residues. Trimming left V 4 bases short and J 6 bases short, with 19 bases between. CDR1 SGHAT and CDR2 FQNNGV come from the germline V gene. The CDR3 sequence: CASSSALTLPGNEQFF. The CDR3 DNA reads as TGTGCCAGCAGCTCAGCCCTGACTCTACCGGGCAATGAGCAGTTCTTC.

The rearrangement uses TRBV18 and TRBJ2-7; D ambiguous. CDR1 KGHSH and CDR2 LQKENI come from the germline V gene. V lost 3 bases and J lost 2, with 11 bases in between. The CDR3 totals 14 residues. The CDR3 sequence is CASSPSQTPYEQYF. The CDR3 DNA reads TGTGCCAGCTCACCGAGCCAGACTCCCTACGAGCAGTACTTC.

This clone was found a few times. J is TRBJ1-5 and V is TRBV6-6; the match to TRBD1 covers 7 bases. The CDR3 totals 14 residues. CDR1 is MNHNY, CDR2 SVGAGI, per germline (reference sequence). J lost 3 bases, V lost 6 bases, and 5 bases had no gene match. The CDR3 sequence: CASRSGQTNQPQHF. In DNA form, the CDR3 reads TGTGCCAGCAGATCGGGACAGACCAATCAGCCCCAGCATTTT.

This chain uses TRBV19 with TRBJ2-3, with D perhaps matching TRBD2 (7 bases). Trimming removed 6 bases at V and 6 bases at J, with 16 bases between. CDR3 length equals 14 residues. Germline values: CDR1 LNHDA, CDR2 SQIVND (reference sequence). In nucleotides, the CDR3 is TGTGCCAGTAGCGCTAGCGGAGGGGGGGATACGCAGTATTTT. Its protein is CASSASGGGDTQYF.